In this sample, the clone carrying this TCR beta chain turned up many times. To make TCR beta libraries, researchers used iRepertoire HTBI primers and Arm-PCR of CDR3 regions. As originally analysed: Across the samples, identification revealed some 64 TRBV and 15 or so TRBJ segments. MiXCR, run by TCRdb on the multiplex PCR reads, gives a single entry per CDR3 protein. The authors' filters were not applied to this entry. Of some 330,000 distinct CDR3 sequences in the sample, about 12% were seen once. Time point noted: newly diagnosed GD, antithyroid drugs for less than 3 months. RNA isolated from PBMCs was used to make the TCR library. A volume of around 8.7 milliliters of peripheral blood was collected in EDTA tubes. The data are from a study of regulatory T cells in long-lasting Graves disease. This CDR3 has 12 residues. CDR1 is MDHEN and CDR2 is SYDVKM in the germline V gene. V was clipped by 2 bases and J by 6 bases, with 8 bases between them.

These data are also associated with another study on T cells in Graves' hyperthyroidism and ophthalmopathy.

The sequences come from peripheral blood mononuclear cells (PBMCs), collected at new diagnosis, from a patient treated with antithyroid drugs. The TCR originated in a woman under 30 with Graves disease. This sequence joins TRBV28 and TRBJ2-7; TRBD2 might be the D (6 bases). This CDR3 reads CASSLRRAEQYF. The CDR3 DNA follows: TGTGCCAGCAGTTTACGGAGGGCCGAGCAGTACTTC.